This TCR beta chain was observed in a study of vaccination and CD4 T cells after COVID-19. The germline V gene encodes CDR1 MNHNS and CDR2 SASEGT. This CDR3 contains 15 residues. J gave up 4 bases and V 7 bases, and 8 bases lay outside the gene matches. Sequencing of the DNA from cultured CD4+ T cells was carried out with the Oncomine TCR Beta short-read assay. TCRdb processed the PCR reads anew with MiXCR; each CDR3 protein has one entry. The table includes several thousand distinct CDR3 sequences, more than 60% detected once. With respect to this clonotype: What it binds is not known.

Treatment indicated: roughly 10-day PBMC culture with coronavirus spike peptide pools or control peptides (ViraFEST assay). Cultures of PBMCs, some 2 million per well, were set up with roughly 11 IU/ml IL-2 and 10 ug/ml peptide pools. The V and J genes are TRBV6-1 and TRBJ1-5; 9 nucleotides align to TRBD1. The TCR originated in a human donor who had recovered from COVID-19. Material for sequencing was CD4+ T cells from blood, cultured in vitro. In DNA, the CDR3 is TGTGCCAGCAACCAACTGGGACAGGGAAATCAGCCCCAGCATTTT. Translation: CASNQLGQGNQPQHF.